The next 4 T cell receptor beta chains were all read from a single sample in a study of blood T cells in healthy people across ages. Together with a sample-barcoded 5' primer, a J-beta primer mix was included in a second PCR lasting roughly 6 to 12 cycles. TCRdb itself ran the 5' RACE reads through MiXCR, one entry per CDR3 protein. The sample comprises fewer than 650,000 distinct CDR3 sequences, around 27% of which are singletons, and under 4.5% rests with the top ten. These same records also appear under a second study, on T cells of mothers and their children.

The sample was blood. The receptor source for this set is a boy aged 2 to 9 in good health.

The chain couples TRBV10-2 to TRBJ2-5; 7 bases align to TRBD2. V lost 10 bases to trimming and J lost 1 base; unmatched junction nucleotides: 15. The CDR3 is made up of 16 amino acids. The V gene's germline CDR1 is WSHSY and CDR2 SAAADI. Here the CDR3 DNA reads TGCGCCACACCTCAGCGGGGCCCTGGGAGCCAAGAGACCCAGTACTTC. The encoded protein is CATPQRGPGSQETQYF.

This clonotype was seen a handful of times. This rearrangement joins TRBV5-1 to TRBJ2-5; D may correspond to TRBD1 or TRBD2 (5 bases each). The CDR3 has 15 residues. Trimming stripped 0 bases from V and 7 bases from J, with 16 bases between. CDR1 and CDR2 from the germline V gene are SGHRS and YFSETQ. DNA of the CDR3: TGCGCCAGCAGCTTGGAACAGGCGCGGGTCGGGACCCAGTACTTC. Translation: CASSLEQARVGTQYF.

This clonotype occurred a few times. The chain combines TRBV9 with TRBJ2-5; maybe TRBD1 (5 bases). The DNA end is more similar to TRBJ2-1, so the J call may be wrong. Germline V CDR1 and CDR2: SGDLS, YYNGEE. CDR3 size: 13 residues. CDR3 sequence reads: CASSAPGKYEQFF. DNA for the CDR3: TGTGCCAGCAGCGCGCCAGGGAAGTATGAGCAGTTCTTC.

This clonotype was found a few times. This chain uses TRBV25-1 with TRBJ2-5; D not resolved. The germline V and J ends were trimmed by 4 bases and 7 bases, with 7 bases remaining between them. CDR3 length: 11 amino acids. Germline V lookup: CDR1 MGHDK, CDR2 SYGVNS. The CDR3 DNA sequence: TGTGCCAGCAGTGGGCAGACGACCCAGTACTTC. This encodes CASSGQTTQYF.